Listed here are 20 T cell receptor beta chains from one sample, sequenced in a study of blood T cells in healthy people across ages. A second PCR, run for roughly 7 to 12 cycles, used a sample-barcoded 5' primer plus a J-beta primer mix. MiXCR was run by TCRdb on the 5' RACE reads, yielding one entry per CDR3 protein. This sample has roughly 800,000 distinct CDR3 sequences, with 55% to 70% found just once. Sample: blood. The receptor source for this set is a man aged 25-45 years in good health.

The chain couples TRBV7-9 to TRBJ2-5; no clear D gene. The last part of the DNA fits TRBJ2-7 better; the J call may be wrong. Per germline, CDR1 SEHNR and CDR2 FQNEAQ (reference sequence). CDR3 length equals 15 residues. In DNA, the CDR3 is TGTGCCAGCAGCTCCATCATAGGAAGCGTCGACGAGCAGTACTTC. Its translation: CASSSIIGSVDEQYF.

V usage is TRBV9 and J usage is TRBJ2-1; D is undetermined. V gave up 1 base and J gave up 8 bases, with 13 bases separating them. The CDR3 is made up of 14 amino acids. Looked up from germline, CDR1 is SGDLS and CDR2 is YYNGEE. CDR3 in DNA: TGTGCCAGCAGCGTATTAACCCGAGGTGATGAGCAGTTCTTC. Protein sequence: CASSVLTRGDEQFF.

The chain carries TRBV20-1 and TRBJ2-4; D tentatively reads TRBD1 or TRBD2 (6 bases each). The assigned J gene may be wrong: the sequence end matches TRBJ2-5 better. The CDR3 runs to 14 residues. Germline CDR1 is DFQATT and CDR2 is SNEGSKA (reference sequence). The CDR3 here is CSARRRDNQETQYF. CDR3 DNA sequence: TGCAGTGCTAGAAGGAGGGACAATCAAGAGACCCAGTACTTC.

The table lists this clonotype with a few counts. The genes are TRBV7-2 and TRBJ1-5; D not resolved. The V and J ends lost 4 bases and 6 bases respectively, with 16 bases between them. The germline V gene has CDR1 SGHTA and CDR2 FQGNSA. The CDR3 spans 15 residues. The CDR3 loop is CASSSRAHAGQPQHF. The CDR3, as DNA: TGTGCCAGCAGCTCCCGGGCCCACGCGGGTCAGCCCCAGCATTTT.

This chain joins TRBV20-1 and TRBJ1-4; TRBD1 matches 8 bases. This CDR3 is built from 13 residues. The germline V gene has CDR1 DFQATT and CDR2 SNEGSKA (reference sequence). V lost 4 bases, J lost 8 bases, and 6 bases stayed unmatched. CDR3 residues: CSAKTGAGEKLFF. The CDR3 DNA reads TGCAGTGCTAAGACAGGGGCGGGGGAAAAACTGTTTTTT.

The gene calls are TRBV10-3 and TRBJ1-6, with D unresolved. The germline V and J ends were trimmed by 5 bases and 3 bases, with 20 bases remaining between them. The CDR3 consists of 18 residues. The germline gives CDR1 ENHRY, CDR2 SYGVKD. The CDR3 sequence: CAISLTGPDGIYNSPLHF. DNA for the CDR3: TGTGCCATCAGTCTGACCGGACCGGACGGTATCTATAATTCACCCCTCCACTTT.

This rearrangement joins TRBV13 to TRBJ1-1, with D maybe TRBD1 (6 bases). Germline CDR1 PRHDT, CDR2 FYEKMQ (reference sequence). The CDR3 covers 13 residues. Trimming left V 5 bases short and J 10 bases short, with 17 bases between. The CDR3 DNA sequence: TGTGCCAGCAGCACCCGCAGACAGGCCATAGCTTTCTTT. It translates to CASSTRRQAIAFF. Supplemented by reference TRBV13 and TRBJ1-1, the full variable domain reads AAGVIQSPRHLIKEKRETATLKCYPIPRHDTVYWYQQGPGQDPQFLISFYEKMQSDKGSIPDRFSAQQFSDYHSELNMSSLELGDSALYFCASSTRRQAIAFFGQGTRLTVV.

This chain joins TRBV14 and TRBJ2-3; D ambiguous. The V gene's germline CDR1 is SGHDN and CDR2 FVKESK. V was cut by 2 bases and J by 7 bases, with 10 bases left in between. There are 13 residues in the CDR3. This chain's CDR3 is CASSQRKYYTQYF. CDR3 coding DNA: TGTGCCAGCAGCCAAAGAAAATATTATACGCAGTATTTT.

The V gene is TRBV13, the J gene TRBJ2-3; 10 bases map to TRBD2. V trimming: 4 bases; J trimming: 2 bases; junction bases outside the gene matches: 15. Germline-derived CDR1 and CDR2 are PRHDT and FYEKMQ (reference sequence). The CDR3 totals 19 residues. The CDR3 DNA sequence: TGTGCCAGCAGCTGGGGTTCCTCTAGTAGCGGGAGGTACACAGATACGCAGTATTTT. Protein product: CASSWGSSSSGRYTDTQYF.

V gene TRBV12-3 or TRBV12-4 combines with J gene TRBJ2-7; D uncertain. Trimming shortened V by 5 bases and J by 5 bases, and 19 bases separated the two germline ends. CDR3 length: 15 amino acids. CDR3 protein: CASSPRSHYSDEQYF. CDR3 nucleotides: TGTGCCAGCAGTCCCCGATCCCACTATTCCGACGAGCAGTACTTC.

The chain couples TRBV28 to TRBJ2-5; 10 bases are a match to TRBD2. The germline CDR1 and CDR2 sequences are MDHEN and SYDVKM. Trimming took 7 bases from V and 2 from J; bases not matched to a gene: 7. This CDR3 comprises 15 residues. The CDR3: CASNIASGSQETQYF. For the CDR3, the DNA is TGTGCCAGCAACATAGCTAGCGGGAGTCAAGAGACCCAGTACTTC.

V is TRBV4-3 and J is TRBJ1-2; D unresolved. This CDR3 is built from 15 residues. The ends were cut back, 0 bases at V and 9 bases at J, with 17 bases in the middle. In germline, CDR1 is LGHNA, CDR2 YSLEER. The CDR3 here is CASSQDLIGFNRYTF. The DNA of the CDR3 is TGCGCCAGCAGCCAAGATCTGATAGGGTTCAACCGCTACACCTTC.

In its sample, this clonotype was seen a few times. CDR3 region: CSARTPVYYEQYF. In DNA form, the CDR3 reads TGCAGTGCTAGGACTCCAGTGTACTACGAGCAGTACTTC. The J gene is TRBJ2-7, the V gene TRBV20-1; D unclear. The CDR3 contains 13 residues. Germline V CDR1 and CDR2: DFQATT, SNEGSKA (reference sequence). V was cut by 3 bases and J by 3 bases, with 12 bases left in between.

This clonotype occurred a few times. This sequence joins TRBV14 and TRBJ1-4; D is uncertain. This CDR3 is built from 13 residues. Per the germline V gene, CDR1 is SGHDN and CDR2 is FVKESK. The ends were cut back, 4 bases at V and 7 bases at J, with 10 bases in the middle. CDR3 sequence (DNA): TGTGCCAGCAGCCGTTCCATGGGTGAAAAACTGTTTTTT. This codes for CASSRSMGEKLFF.

This clonotype was counted between two and nine times. This chain connects TRBV20-1 to TRBJ2-4; D is perhaps TRBD1 or TRBD2 (6 bases each). Looked up from germline, CDR1 is DFQATT and CDR2 is SNEGSKA (reference sequence). The CDR3 sequence is 17 residues long. V lost 0 bases, J lost 3 bases, and 18 bases lay in between. The CDR3 region has the DNA TGCAGTGCTAGAGACCTAATCGGGGGCCCCAACAAAAACATTCAGTACTTC. It is translated as CSARDLIGGPNKNIQYF.

This rearrangement joins TRBV29-1 to TRBJ2-7; possible D gene TRBD1, 5 bases. The CDR3 sequence is 11 residues long. The germline V gene has CDR1 SQVTM and CDR2 ANQGSEA. V was pared by 8 bases and J by 0 bases, with 8 bases between. The CDR3 DNA is TGCAGCATGACAGTCTCCTACGAGCAGTACTTC. Translating it yields CSMTVSYEQYF.

The chain recombines TRBV29-1 with TRBJ1-2; D is possibly TRBD1 (5 bases). Germline-derived CDR1 and CDR2 are SQVTM and ANQGSEA. This CDR3 is 13 amino acids long. The germline V and J ends were trimmed by 1 base and 5 bases, with 11 bases remaining between them. CDR3 DNA sequence: TGCAGCGTTGAAGGGGGAGACAGTTATGGCTACACCTTC. Translating gives CSVEGGDSYGYTF.

V is TRBV28 and J is TRBJ2-7, with 8 bases aligning to TRBD2. The CDR3 sequence is 14 residues long. CDR1 and CDR2 from the germline V gene are MDHEN and SYDVKM. The trim removed 5 bases at V and 7 bases at J, leaving 10 bases unmatched. CDR3 protein: CASSPASGSSEQYF. CDR3 sequence (DNA): TGTGCCAGCAGTCCGGCTAGCGGGTCGTCTGAGCAGTACTTC.

This clonotype was picked up a small number of times. One base away lies a much larger clone, so this may be a sequencing read error. The V and J genes are TRBV7-9 and TRBJ2-3; 10 nucleotides agree with TRBD2. This CDR3 region has 15 residues. The junction had 3 bases not matched to a gene; V was cut back by 3 bases and J by 3 bases. Germline V gives CDR1 SEHNR, CDR2 FQNEAQ (reference sequence). This chain's CDR3 is CASSFASGRTDTQYF. CDR3 DNA: TGTGCCAGCAGCTTCGCTAGCGGGAGAACAGATACGCAGTATTTT. The variable domain in full, completed from reference TRBV7-9 and TRBJ2-3, reads DTGVSQNPRHKITKRGQNVTFRCDPISEHNRLYWYRQTLGQGPEFLTYFQNEAQLEKSRLLSDRFSAERPKGSFSTLEIQRTEQGDSAMYLCASSFASGRTDTQYFGPGTRLTVL.

This clonotype was counted a few times. In DNA form, the CDR3 reads TGTGCCAGCAGTTCCGGGCCGAACACCGGGGAGCTGTTTTTT. Amino acids: CASSSGPNTGELFF. This chain connects TRBV6-2 or TRBV6-3 to TRBJ2-2, with D unresolved. CDR3 length: 14 residues. Per the germline V gene, CDR1 is MNHEY and CDR2 is SVGEGT. Trimming shortened V by 4 bases and J by 0 bases, and 6 bases separated the two germline ends.